This entry lists 6 T cell receptor beta chains sequenced from one sample in a study of shared clonotypes between healthy human individuals. Sequencing used immunoSEQ multiplex PCR; TCRdb keeps in-frame clones, though not all of them. The data hold around 1.6 million clones, with 98% observed a single time. Sequenced input: naive CD4+ T cells sorted from blood. Subset: CD45RA+ positively selected. Receptor source: a man between 25 and 39 years old in good health.

The chain couples TRBV7-9 to TRBJ1-4; the match to TRBD1 covers 8 bases. J lost 5 bases, V lost 1 base, and 3 bases had no gene match. The CDR3 sequence is 15 residues long. Germline CDR1 is SEHNR and CDR2 is FQNEAQ (reference sequence). CDR3 residues: CASSLGRQGNEKLFF. CDR3 DNA: TGTGCCAGCAGCTTAGGGAGACAGGGGAATGAAAAACTGTTTTTT. The whole variable domain, remainder taken from reference TRBV7-9 and TRBJ1-4, is DTGVSQNPRHKITKRGQNVTFRCDPISEHNRLYWYRQTLGQGPEFLTYFQNEAQLEKSRLLSDRFSAERPKGSFSTLEIQRTEQGDSAMYLCASSLGRQGNEKLFFGSGTQLSVL.

The chain combines TRBV5-4 with TRBJ1-4, with 7 bases identical to TRBD1. The germline gives CDR1 SGHNT, CDR2 YYREEE (reference sequence). This CDR3 has 13 residues. V shed 1 base, J shed 6 bases, and the junction held 0 bases outside the gene matches. The chain's CDR3 is CASSLQGDEKLFF. DNA of the CDR3: TGTGCCAGCAGCTTGCAGGGGGATGAAAAACTGTTTTTT.

On this clone itself: Its ends do not fully match the called genes, so a read error is possible. The rearrangement links TRBV28 to TRBJ2-7; 7 bases are shared with TRBD1. Germline loops: CDR1 MDHEN, CDR2 SYDVKM. There are 14 residues in the CDR3. CDR3: CASSLRDSFPRSDF. For the CDR3, the DNA is TGTGCCAGCAGTTTAAGGGACAGCTTTCCGCGAAGTGACTTC.

V gene TRBV4-1 combines with J gene TRBJ1-2, with TRBD1 matching over 8 bases. CDR3 length: 14 residues. The germline gives CDR1 MGHRA, CDR2 YSYEKL. Losses at the gene ends were 3 bases for V and 6 bases for J; bases not matched to a gene: 6. The chain's CDR3 is CASSHGRGPDGYTF. Written as DNA, the CDR3 is TGCGCCAGCAGCCATGGCAGGGGGCCAGATGGCTACACCTTC.

The rearrangement uses TRBV27 and TRBJ2-1, with TRBD2 identical over 15 bases. The CDR3 is made up of 19 amino acids. The V and J ends lost 7 bases and 8 bases, in that order; junction bases with no gene match: 18. Germline CDR1 is MNHEY and CDR2 is SMNVEV (reference sequence). CDR3: CASTYQGPGTSGRNDEQFF. In DNA form, the CDR3 reads TGTGCCAGCACTTACCAAGGGCCCGGGACTAGCGGGAGGAACGATGAGCAGTTCTTC.

V and J are TRBV2 and TRBJ2-1; 9 bases match TRBD2. J was trimmed by 4 bases and V by 4 bases; bases with no gene match: 5. Germline CDR1 and CDR2: SNHLY and FYNNEI. The CDR3 spans 15 residues. CDR3 nucleotides: TGTGCCAGCAGTGGGGGCGGGAGGGGATACAATGAGCAGTTCTTC. Amino acid sequence: CASSGGGRGYNEQFF.